This T cell receptor beta chain was sequenced during a study of Graves' ophthalmopathy and Graves' hyperthyroidism. This clonotype was seen a few times. Trimming pared 2 bases from V and 1 base from J, leaving 9 bases between. CDR3 size: 13 residues. Germline CDR1 and CDR2: GTSNPN and SVGIG (reference sequence). For repertoire sequencing, the TCR beta CDR3 regions were amplified from RNA transcripts. A first-round RT-PCR used HTBI primers, followed by a second-round multiplex PCR. TCRdb reprocessed the multiplex PCR reads with MiXCR, giving one entry per CDR3 protein. This table holds roughly 160,000 distinct CDR3 sequences, 39% found once.

The J gene is TRBJ2-7, the V gene TRBV30, with TRBD1 as a possible D gene (6 bases). Material: peripheral blood. The TCR originated in a man aged 25-40 years with Graves' ophthalmopathy. CDR3 sequence: CAWSRTASYEQYF. In DNA, the CDR3 is TGTGCCTGGAGTAGGACAGCTTCCTACGAGCAGTACTTC.